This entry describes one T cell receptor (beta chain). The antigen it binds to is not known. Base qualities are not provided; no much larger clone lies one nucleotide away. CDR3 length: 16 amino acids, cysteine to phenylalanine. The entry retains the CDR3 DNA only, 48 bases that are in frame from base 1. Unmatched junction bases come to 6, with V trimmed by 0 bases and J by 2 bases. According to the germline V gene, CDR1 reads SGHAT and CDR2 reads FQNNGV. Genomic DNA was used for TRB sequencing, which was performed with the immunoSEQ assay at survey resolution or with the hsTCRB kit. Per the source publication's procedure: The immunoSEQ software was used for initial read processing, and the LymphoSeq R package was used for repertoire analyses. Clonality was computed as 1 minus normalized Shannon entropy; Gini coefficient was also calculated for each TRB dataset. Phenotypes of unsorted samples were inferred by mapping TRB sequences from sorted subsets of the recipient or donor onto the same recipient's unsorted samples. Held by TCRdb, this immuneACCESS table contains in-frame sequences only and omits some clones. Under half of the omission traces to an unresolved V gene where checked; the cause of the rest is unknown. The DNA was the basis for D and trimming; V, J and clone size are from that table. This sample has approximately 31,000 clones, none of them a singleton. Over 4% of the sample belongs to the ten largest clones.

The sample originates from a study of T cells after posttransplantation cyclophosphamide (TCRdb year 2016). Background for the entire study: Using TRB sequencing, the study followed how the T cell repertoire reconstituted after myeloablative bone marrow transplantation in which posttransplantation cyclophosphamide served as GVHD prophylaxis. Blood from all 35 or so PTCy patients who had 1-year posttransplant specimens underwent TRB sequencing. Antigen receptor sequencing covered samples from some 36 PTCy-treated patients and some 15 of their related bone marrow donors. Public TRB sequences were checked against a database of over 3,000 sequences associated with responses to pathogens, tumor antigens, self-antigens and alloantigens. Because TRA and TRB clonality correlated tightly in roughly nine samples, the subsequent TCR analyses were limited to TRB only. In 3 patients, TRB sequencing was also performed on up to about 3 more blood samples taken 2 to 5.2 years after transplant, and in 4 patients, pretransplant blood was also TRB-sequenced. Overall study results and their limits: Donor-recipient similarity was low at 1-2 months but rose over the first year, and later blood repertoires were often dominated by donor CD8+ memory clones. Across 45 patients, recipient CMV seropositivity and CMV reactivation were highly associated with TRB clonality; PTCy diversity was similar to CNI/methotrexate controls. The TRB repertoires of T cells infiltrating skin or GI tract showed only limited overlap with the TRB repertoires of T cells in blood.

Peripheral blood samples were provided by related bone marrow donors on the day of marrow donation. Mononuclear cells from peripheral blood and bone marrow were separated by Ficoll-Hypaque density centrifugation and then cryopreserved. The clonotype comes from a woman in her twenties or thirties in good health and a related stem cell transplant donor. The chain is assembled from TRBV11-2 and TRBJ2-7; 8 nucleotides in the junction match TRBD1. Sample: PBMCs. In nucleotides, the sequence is TGTGCCAGCAGCTTAGATTGGGGGACAGGAACCTACGAGCAGTACTTC. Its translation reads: CASSLDWGTGTYEQYF.